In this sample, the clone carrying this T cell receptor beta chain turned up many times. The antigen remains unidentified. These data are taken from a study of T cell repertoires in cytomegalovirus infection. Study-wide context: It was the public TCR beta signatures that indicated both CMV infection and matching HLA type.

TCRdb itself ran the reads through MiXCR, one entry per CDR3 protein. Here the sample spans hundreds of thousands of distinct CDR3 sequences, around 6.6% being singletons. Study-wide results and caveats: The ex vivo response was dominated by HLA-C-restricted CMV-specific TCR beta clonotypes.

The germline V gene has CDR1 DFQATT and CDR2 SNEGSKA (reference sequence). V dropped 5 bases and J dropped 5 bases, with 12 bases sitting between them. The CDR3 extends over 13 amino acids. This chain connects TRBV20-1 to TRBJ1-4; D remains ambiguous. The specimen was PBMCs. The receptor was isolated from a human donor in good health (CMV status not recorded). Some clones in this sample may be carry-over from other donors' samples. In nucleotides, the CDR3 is TGCAGTGCTTCCACTCCCCTGAATGAAAAACTGTTTTTT. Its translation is CSASTPLNEKLFF.